The clone carrying this TCR beta chain was counted between two and nine times. Its antigen remains unknown. The sample originates from a study of T-cell reconstitution after alpha-beta-depleted transplantation in children. Study-level points and caveats: After one year, T-cell counts and TCRbeta diversity mostly came from new T cells. The origin of alpha-beta T cells about two months after transplant was reportedly several hundred expanded graft clones. The origin of high day-60 TCRbeta diversity in some patients lay in surviving recipient T cells and thymic progenitors.

Trimming removed 5 bases from V and 6 bases from J; junction bases left unmatched: 7. The CDR3 sequence is 15 residues long. Per the germline V gene, CDR1 is SSHAT and CDR2 is FNYEAQ (reference sequence). TCRbeta library preparation incorporated unique molecular identifiers. TCRdb reprocessed the PCR reads via MiXCR and lists one record per CDR3 protein. The data contain some 440,000 distinct CDR3 sequences, around 15% of them seen just once; the ten biggest clones take up around 30%. The genes are TRBV7-7 and TRBJ2-1; 10 bases match TRBD2. The input for sequencing was PBMCs, mostly from graft donor cells, taken 360 days after TCRalphabeta/CD19-depleted stem cell transplant. This receptor was identified in a boy less than two years old who had a stem cell transplant for Wiskott-Aldrich syndrome, so the T cells may come from the graft donor. The CDR3 loop is CASSPRSGRTNEQFF. CDR3 nucleotide sequence: TGTGCCAGCAGCCCTCGTAGCGGGAGGACCAATGAGCAGTTCTTC.